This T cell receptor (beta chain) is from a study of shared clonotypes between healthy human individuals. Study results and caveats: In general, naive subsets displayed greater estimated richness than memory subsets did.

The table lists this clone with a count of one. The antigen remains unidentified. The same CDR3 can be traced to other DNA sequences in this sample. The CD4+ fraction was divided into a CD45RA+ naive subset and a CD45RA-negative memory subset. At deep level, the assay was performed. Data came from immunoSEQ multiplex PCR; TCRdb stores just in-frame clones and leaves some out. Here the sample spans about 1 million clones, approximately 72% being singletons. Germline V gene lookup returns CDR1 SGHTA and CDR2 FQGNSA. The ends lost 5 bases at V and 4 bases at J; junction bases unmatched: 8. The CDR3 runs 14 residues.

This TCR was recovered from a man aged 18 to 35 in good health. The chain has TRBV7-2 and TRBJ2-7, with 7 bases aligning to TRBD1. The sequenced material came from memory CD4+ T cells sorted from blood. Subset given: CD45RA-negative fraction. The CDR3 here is CASSLRQGSYEQYF. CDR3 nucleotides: TGTGCCAGCAGCCTCAGACAGGGTAGTTACGAGCAGTACTTC. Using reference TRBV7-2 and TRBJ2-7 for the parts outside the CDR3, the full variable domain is GAGVSQSPSNKVTEKGKDVELRCDPISGHTALYWYRQSLGQGLEFLIYFQGNSAPDKSGLPSDRFSAERTGGSVSTLTIQRTQQEDSAVYLCASSLRQGSYEQYFGPGTRLTVT.